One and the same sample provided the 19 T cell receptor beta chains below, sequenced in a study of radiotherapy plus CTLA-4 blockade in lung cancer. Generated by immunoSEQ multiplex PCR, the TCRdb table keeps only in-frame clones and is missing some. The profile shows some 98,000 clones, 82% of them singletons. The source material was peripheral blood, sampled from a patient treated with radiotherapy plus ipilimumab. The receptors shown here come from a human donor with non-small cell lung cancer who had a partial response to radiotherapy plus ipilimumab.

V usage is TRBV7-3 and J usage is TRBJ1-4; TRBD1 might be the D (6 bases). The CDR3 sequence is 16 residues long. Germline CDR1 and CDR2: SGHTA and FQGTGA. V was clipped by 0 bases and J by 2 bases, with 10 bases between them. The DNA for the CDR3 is TGTGCCAGCAGCTTAACCGGGAGGGGGACTAATGAAAAACTGTTTTTT. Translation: CASSLTGRGTNEKLFF.

The CDR3 here is CASSPRGMMSGRLVDTQYF. The DNA of the CDR3 is TGTGCCAGCAGCCCCCGCGGGATGATGAGCGGGAGGCTTGTAGATACGCAGTATTTT. This chain connects TRBV5-5 to TRBJ2-3; 9 bases line up with TRBD2. The CDR3 runs to 19 residues. Germline-derived CDR1 and CDR2 are SGHKS and YYEKEE (reference sequence). The ends lost 4 bases at V and 5 bases at J; junction bases unmatched: 20.

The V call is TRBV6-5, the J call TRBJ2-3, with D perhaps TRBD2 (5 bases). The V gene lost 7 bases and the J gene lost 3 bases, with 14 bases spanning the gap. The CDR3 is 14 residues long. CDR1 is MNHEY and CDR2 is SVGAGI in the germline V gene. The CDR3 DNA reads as TGTGCCAGCACCAGACGTGGCGGGACAGATACGCAGTATTTT. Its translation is CASTRRGGTDTQYF.

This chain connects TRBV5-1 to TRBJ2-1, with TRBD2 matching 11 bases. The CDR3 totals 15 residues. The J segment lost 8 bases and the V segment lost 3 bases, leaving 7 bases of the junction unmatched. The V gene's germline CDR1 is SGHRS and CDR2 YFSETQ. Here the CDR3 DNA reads TGCGCCAGCAGCTCCTTAGCGGGAGGGCCGGATGAGCAGTTCTTC. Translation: CASSSLAGGPDEQFF.

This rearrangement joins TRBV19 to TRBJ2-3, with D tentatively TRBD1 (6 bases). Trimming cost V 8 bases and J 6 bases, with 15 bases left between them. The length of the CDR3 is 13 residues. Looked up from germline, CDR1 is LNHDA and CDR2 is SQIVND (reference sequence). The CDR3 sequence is CASGPQGLDTQYF. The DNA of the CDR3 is TGTGCCAGTGGACCCCAGGGGTTGGATACGCAGTATTTT.

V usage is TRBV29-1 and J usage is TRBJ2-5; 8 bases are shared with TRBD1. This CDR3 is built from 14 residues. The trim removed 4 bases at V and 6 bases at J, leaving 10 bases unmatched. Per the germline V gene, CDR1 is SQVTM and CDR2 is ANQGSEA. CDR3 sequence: CSVGKPGQGQTQYF. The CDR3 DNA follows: TGCAGCGTTGGGAAACCCGGACAGGGACAGACCCAGTACTTC.

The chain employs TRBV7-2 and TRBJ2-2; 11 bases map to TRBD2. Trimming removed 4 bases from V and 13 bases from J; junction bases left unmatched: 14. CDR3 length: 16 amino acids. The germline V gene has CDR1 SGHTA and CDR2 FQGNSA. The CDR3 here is CASSSRTSGFRWGLFF. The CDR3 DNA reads TGTGCCAGCAGCTCAAGGACTAGCGGGTTCCGTTGGGGGCTGTTTTTT.

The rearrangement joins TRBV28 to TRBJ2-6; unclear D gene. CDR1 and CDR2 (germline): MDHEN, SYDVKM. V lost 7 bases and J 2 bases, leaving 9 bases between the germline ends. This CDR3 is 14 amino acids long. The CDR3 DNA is TGTGCCAGCACGCGGATCACTGGGGCCAACGTCCTGACTTTC. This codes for CASTRITGANVLTF.

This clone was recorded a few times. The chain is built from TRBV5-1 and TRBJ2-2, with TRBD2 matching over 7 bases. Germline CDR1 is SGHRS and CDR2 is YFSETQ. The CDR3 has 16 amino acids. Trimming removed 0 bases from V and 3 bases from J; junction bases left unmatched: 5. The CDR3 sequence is CASSLDAGADTGELFF. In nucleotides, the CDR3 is TGCGCCAGCAGCTTGGATGCGGGAGCCGACACCGGGGAGCTGTTTTTT.

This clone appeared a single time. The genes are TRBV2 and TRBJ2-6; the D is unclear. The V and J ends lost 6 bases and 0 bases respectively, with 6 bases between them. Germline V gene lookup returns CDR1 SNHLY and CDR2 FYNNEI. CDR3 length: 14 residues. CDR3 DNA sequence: TGTGCCAGCAGCATTAGCTCTGGGGCCAACGTCCTGACTTTC. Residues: CASSISSGANVLTF.

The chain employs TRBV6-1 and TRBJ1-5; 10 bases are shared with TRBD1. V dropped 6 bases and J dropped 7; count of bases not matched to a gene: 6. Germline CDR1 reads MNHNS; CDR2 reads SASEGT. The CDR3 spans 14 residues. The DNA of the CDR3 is TGTGCCAGCAGCGAATGGGACAGGGGACAGCCCCAGCATTTT. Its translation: CASSEWDRGQPQHF.

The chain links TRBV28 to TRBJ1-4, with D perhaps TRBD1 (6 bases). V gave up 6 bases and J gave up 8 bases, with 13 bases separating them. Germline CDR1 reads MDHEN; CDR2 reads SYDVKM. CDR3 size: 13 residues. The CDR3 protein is CASRPQDREKLFF. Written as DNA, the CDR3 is TGTGCCAGCAGGCCGCAAGACAGGGAAAAACTGTTTTTT.

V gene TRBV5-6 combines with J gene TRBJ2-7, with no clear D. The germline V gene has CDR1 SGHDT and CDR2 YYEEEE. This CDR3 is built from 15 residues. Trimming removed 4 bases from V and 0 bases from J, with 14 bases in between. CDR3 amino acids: CASSRQRSSSYEQYF. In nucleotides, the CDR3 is TGTGCCAGCAGCCGCCAGAGGTCCTCCTCCTACGAGCAGTACTTC.

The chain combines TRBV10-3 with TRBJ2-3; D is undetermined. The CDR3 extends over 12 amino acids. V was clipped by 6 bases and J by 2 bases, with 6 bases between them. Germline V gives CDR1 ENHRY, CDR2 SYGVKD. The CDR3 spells CAISRFTDTQYF. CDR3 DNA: TGTGCCATCAGCAGATTCACAGATACGCAGTATTTT.

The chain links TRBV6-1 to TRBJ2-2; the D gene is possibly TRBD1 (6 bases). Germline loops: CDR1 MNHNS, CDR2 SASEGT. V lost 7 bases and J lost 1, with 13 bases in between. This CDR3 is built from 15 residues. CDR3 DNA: TGTGCCAGCAAAGGGTCACAGGGGAACACCGGGGAGCTGTTTTTT. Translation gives CASKGSQGNTGELFF.

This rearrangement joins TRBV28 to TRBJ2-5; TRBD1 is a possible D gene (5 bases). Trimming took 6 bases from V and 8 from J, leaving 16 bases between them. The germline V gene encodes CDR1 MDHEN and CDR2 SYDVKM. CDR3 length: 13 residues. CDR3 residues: CASSSRARGTQYF. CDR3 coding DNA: TGTGCCAGCAGCAGCAGGGCCCGAGGTACCCAGTACTTC.

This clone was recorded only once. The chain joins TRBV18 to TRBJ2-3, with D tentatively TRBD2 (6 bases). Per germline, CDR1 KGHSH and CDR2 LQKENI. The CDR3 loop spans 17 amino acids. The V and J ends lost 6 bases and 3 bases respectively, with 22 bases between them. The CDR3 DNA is TGTGCCAGCTCTCATAGCAGGGCGACCCGGGAGACAGATACGCAGTATTTT. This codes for CASSHSRATRETDTQYF.

CDR3 sequence reads: CASSVRLQSDEQYF. DNA of the CDR3: TGTGCCAGCAGCGTACGACTCCAGAGTGACGAGCAGTACTTC. The rearrangement joins TRBV9 to TRBJ2-7; D is ambiguous. Trimming cost V 1 base and J 5 bases, with 13 bases left between them. CDR3 length: 14 amino acids. Germline CDR1 and CDR2: SGDLS and YYNGEE.

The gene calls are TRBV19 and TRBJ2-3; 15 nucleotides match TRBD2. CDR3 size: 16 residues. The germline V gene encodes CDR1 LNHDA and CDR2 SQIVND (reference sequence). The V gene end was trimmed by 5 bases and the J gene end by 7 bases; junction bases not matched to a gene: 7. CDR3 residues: CASSPRTSGRANTQYF. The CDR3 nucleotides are TGTGCCAGTAGTCCCCGGACTAGCGGGAGGGCAAATACGCAGTATTTT.